This T cell receptor beta chain derives from a study of T cell clones after liver transplantation. Study overall: Third-party-reactive TCRbeta sequences from pre-transplant mixed lymphocyte reactions served as antigen-independent comparators. HCV positivity affected three of eight recipients; the rest lacked autoimmune or viral indications.

Thawed unstimulated PBMCs were FACS-sorted by CD3, CD4 and CD8 into two populations. This clone has just a few counts. The sample carries other DNA sequences with the same CDR3. Profiled with immunoSEQ multiplex PCR; TCRdb holds only in-frame clones, not every one. The sample shows approximately 71,000 clones, 90% to 95% of them seen only once. Germline CDR1 and CDR2: KGHSH and LQKENI. The ends lost 2 bases at V and 6 bases at J; junction bases unmatched: 3. The CDR3 is 13 amino acids. The sequence came from a human patient who received a liver transplant. Some T cells may be the graft donor's. This sequence joins TRBV18 and TRBJ1-2; TRBD1 matches 7 bases. The sequences come from CD4+ T cells from blood, collected about 26 months after liver transplant. The CDR3 DNA is TGTGCCAGCTCACCAGAGGGGGCGCATGGCTACACCTTC. This sequence encodes CASSPEGAHGYTF.